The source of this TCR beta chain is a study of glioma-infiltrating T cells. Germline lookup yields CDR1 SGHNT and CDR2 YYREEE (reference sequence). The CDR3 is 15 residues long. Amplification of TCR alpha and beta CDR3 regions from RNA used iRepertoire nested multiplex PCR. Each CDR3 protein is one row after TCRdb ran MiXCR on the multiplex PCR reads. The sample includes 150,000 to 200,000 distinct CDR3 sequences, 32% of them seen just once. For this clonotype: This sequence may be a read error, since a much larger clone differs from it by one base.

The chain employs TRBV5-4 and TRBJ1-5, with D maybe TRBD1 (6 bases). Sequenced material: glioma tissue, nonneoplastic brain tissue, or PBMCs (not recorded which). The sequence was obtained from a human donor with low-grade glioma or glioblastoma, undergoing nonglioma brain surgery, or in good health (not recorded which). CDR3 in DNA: TGTGCCAGCAGCAATGCAGGGGAAGGATCCCAGCCCCATCATTTT. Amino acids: CASSNAGEGSQPHHF.